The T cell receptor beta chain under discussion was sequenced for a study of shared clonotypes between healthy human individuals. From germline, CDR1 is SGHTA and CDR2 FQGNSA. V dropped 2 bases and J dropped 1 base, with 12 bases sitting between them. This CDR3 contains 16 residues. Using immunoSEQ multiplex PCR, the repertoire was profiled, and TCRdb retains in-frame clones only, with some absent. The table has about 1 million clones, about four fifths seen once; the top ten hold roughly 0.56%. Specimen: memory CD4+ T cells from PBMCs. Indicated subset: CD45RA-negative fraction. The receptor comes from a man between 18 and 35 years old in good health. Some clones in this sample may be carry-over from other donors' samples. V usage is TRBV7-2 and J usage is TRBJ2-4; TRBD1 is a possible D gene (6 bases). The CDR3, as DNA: TGTGCCAGCAGCTTAACAGGGATTTCGGCCAAAAACATTCAGTACTTC. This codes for CASSLTGISAKNIQYF.